The rows below give T cell receptor beta chains drawn from one sample of a study of T cells after yellow fever vaccination. TCRdb itself ran the 5' RACE reads through MiXCR, one entry per CDR3 protein. The table shows tens of thousands of distinct CDR3 sequences, with 7.4% occurring only once. The sample consisted of CD8+ T cells sorted from PBMCs, taken 15 days after the yellow fever booster vaccination. The receptors stem from a man under 40 who received the YFV17D yellow fever vaccine. Each CDR3 is given with its conserved first and last residue. The order of the fields is V gene, CDR3 length, clone size, J gene, CDR3 protein. Not all rows give a size; the values are once, few, many and, for expanded clones, a class.

TRBV7-8	17	many	TRBJ2-1	CASRGGRELLAYNEQFF
TRBV29-1	12	-	TRBJ2-2	CSVGDHPRELFF
TRBV28	19	many	TRBJ2-1	CASSLDVTGRPFSYNEQFF
TRBV6-5	18	many	TRBJ2-7	CASSYSFTTSGSLYEQYF
TRBV15	13	many	TRBJ2-1	CATRSISYNEQFF
TRBV20-1	14	many	TRBJ2-7	CSARGEGAAYEQYF
TRBV3-1	17	many	TRBJ2-3	CASSQDPLAGAADTQYF
TRBV29-1	14	many	TRBJ2-1	CSVVGHLPGNEQFF
TRBV3-1	15	many	TRBJ1-3	CASSQETGLGNTIYF
TRBV9	15	few	TRBJ1-2	CASSVGTPANYGYTF
TRBV5-1	18	many	TRBJ2-1	CASKAPLSGLGSYNEQFF
TRBV19	13	-	TRBJ1-1	CASRVASTAEAFF
TRBV2	14	many	TRBJ2-1	CASNLSGPHNEQFF
TRBV9	15	many	TRBJ2-7	CASSVDSGDTYEQYF
TRBV25-1	14	medium-sized	TRBJ1-5	CASSDQGLKQPQHF
TRBV7-3	14	many	TRBJ2-1	CASSKALGGSEQFF
TRBV20-1	17	few	TRBJ2-5	CSARDPGLAGDMETQYF
TRBV7-6	14	many	TRBJ2-2	CASSPTGGVGELFF
TRBV14	15	many	TRBJ1-2	CASSQYRAILGSYTF
TRBV4-1	12	many	TRBJ2-1	CASSQGPASGFF
TRBV7-9	14	many	TRBJ2-5	CASSPRGGYETQYF
TRBV6-1	13	many	TRBJ2-3	CASSEWNTDTQYF
TRBV20-1	17	few	TRBJ2-2	CCARDGNREKWSGELFF
TRBV9	14	many	TRBJ1-1	CASRSDIGNTEAFF
TRBV15	13	many	TRBJ2-7	CATADAVSYEQYF
TRBV9	13	many	TRBJ2-7	CASSPGGGYEQYF
TRBV7-9	16	many	TRBJ1-3	CASSSGTGGSGNTIYF
TRBV4-3	15	many	TRBJ1-4	CASSPYAGANEKLFF
TRBV7-3	14	-	TRBJ2-2	CASSEMGNTGELFF
TRBV3-1	14	many	TRBJ1-4	CASSRWGVDEKLFF
TRBV24-1	13	many	TRBJ2-7	CATSEGGHYEQYF
TRBV6-5	15	-	TRBJ2-1	CASSIRDRNYNEQFF
TRBV29-1	10	many	TRBJ2-1	CTCSSNEQFF
TRBV6-2/TRBV6-3	14	-	TRBJ1-5	CASSHVDSNQPQHF
TRBV9	14	many	TRBJ1-4	CASSPGWTTEKLFF
TRBV5-1	12	many	TRBJ2-7	CASRRGSGEQYF
TRBV7-8	12	many	TRBJ2-1	CLVTSVYNEQFF
TRBV18	14	few	TRBJ2-5	CASSDQGKEETQYF
TRBV5-1	14	many	TRBJ2-3	CASSARDTTDTQYF
TRBV29-1	15	-	TRBJ2-1	CSAGLAEGAYNEQFF
TRBV7-6	14	many	TRBJ2-2	CASSLVVGTSRLFF
TRBV6-5	15	many	TRBJ1-2	CASSYGTEVLGGYTF
TRBV7-8	12	-	TRBJ2-7	CASSLEGLAAYF
TRBV7-9	15	medium-sized	TRBJ1-2	CASSSTSGSSYGYTF
TRBV7-8	15	many	TRBJ2-5	CASSVLLAGEETQYF
TRBV5-1	16	many	TRBJ2-3	CASSLTRDTSTDTQYF
TRBV7-3	15	many	TRBJ2-1	CASSLGGRAPNEQFF
TRBV4-3	15	many	TRBJ1-5	CASSLFVQGDQPQHF
TRBV6-5	13	-	TRBJ1-1	CASFGGPITEAFF
TRBV6-2/TRBV6-3	16	many	TRBJ2-7	CASSYSTDRGSYEQYF
TRBV5-6	17	few	TRBJ2-5	CASSHWIPSGTEETQYF
TRBV6-5	16	few	TRBJ1-4	CASSSGPFGANEKLFF
TRBV7-9	14	many	TRBJ2-1	CASSERSSYNEQFF
TRBV6-5	18	many	TRBJ2-2	CASSNHRRVKTNTGELFF
TRBV6-4	14	many	TRBJ2-3	CASSAGGHGDTQYF